This TCR beta chain is from a study of blood T cell repertoires in COVID-19. Turning to the study itself: Both acute and convalescent COVID-19 samples were obtained from the United States, Italy and Spain.

In the study's own analysis: How many nucleated cells were present was estimated from reference gene primer amplification. Assay used: immunoSEQ multiplex PCR; TCRdb lists only in-frame clones, some missing. The V and J calls and clone size were taken over from that table, and D and trimming were inferred from the DNA. This repertoire shows 78,000 or so clones, around nine tenths found once; its top ten account for roughly 5%. This TCR was recovered from a man over 45 with active or convalescent COVID-19. Sequenced material: peripheral blood.

The CDR3 sequence: CASSLEHGTGNTIYF. The CDR3 nucleotides are TGTGCCAGCAGCTTGGAACACGGGACAGGAAACACCATATATTTT. V is TRBV5-4 and J is TRBJ1-3; D possibly corresponds to TRBD1 (6 bases). Germline values: CDR1 SGHNT, CDR2 YYREEE (reference sequence). The V gene lost 0 bases and the J gene lost 4 bases, with 11 bases spanning the gap. This CDR3 is 15 amino acids long.